These 17 T cell receptor beta chains share one sample of origin, sequenced in a study of T cells in Graves' hyperthyroidism and ophthalmopathy. RNA transcripts provided the source from which TCR beta CDR3 regions were amplified. The TCR CDR3 first-round RT-PCR relied on the HTBI primer set. TCRdb called the multiplex PCR reads again in MiXCR, with one record for every CDR3 protein. The sample shows roughly 600,000 distinct CDR3 sequences, 14% of them seen only once. Sequenced input: blood. The source of these receptors is a woman in her fifties or sixties with Graves' ophthalmopathy.

The chain recombines TRBV20-1 with TRBJ2-1; 10 bases are shared with TRBD2. The CDR3 extends over 16 amino acids. V shed 2 bases, J shed 7 bases, and the junction held 11 bases outside the gene matches. From germline, CDR1 is DFQATT and CDR2 SNEGSKA (reference sequence). CDR3 nucleotides: TGCAGTGCTAGATCCCTTACTAGCGGGAAGTTAAATGAGCAGTTCTTC. Protein sequence: CSARSLTSGKLNEQFF.

On this clonotype itself: It may be a read error: a sequence one base away is much more abundant. The rearrangement links TRBV11-3 to TRBJ2-3; no firm D call. The CDR3 is 18 residues long. The V gene's germline CDR1 is SGHNT and CDR2 YENEEA. The DNA for the CDR3 is TGTGCCAGCAGCCGTAAGCTGGGATATTCAACTGACACAGATACGCCGTATTTT. Translated, it gives CASSRKLGYSTDTDTPYF.

The sample holds many counts of this clonotype. This sequence joins TRBV2 and TRBJ1-5; D gene ambiguous. The germline gives CDR1 SNHLY, CDR2 FYNNEI. V was shortened by 7 bases and J by 5 bases, with 12 bases between the two germline ends. The CDR3 has 13 amino acids. The CDR3 loop is CASMDDWDQPQHF. The CDR3 nucleotides are TGTGCCAGCATGGATGATTGGGATCAGCCCCAGCATTTT.

The chain links TRBV6-2 or TRBV6-3 to TRBJ1-6; D ambiguous. The germline CDR1 and CDR2 sequences are MNHEY and SVGEGT. V shed 3 bases and J shed 0 bases, with 12 bases lying between them. The CDR3 is 17 amino acids. The DNA of the CDR3 is TGTGCCAGCAGTTATAACTCGGGGAGCTCCTATAATTCACCCCTCCACTTT. Protein sequence: CASSYNSGSSYNSPLHF.

V is TRBV18 and J is TRBJ2-5; weak D call: TRBD2 (6 bases). With 0 bases removed from V and 5 bases from J, the gap between germline ends came to 13 bases. From germline, CDR1 is KGHSH and CDR2 LQKENI. This CDR3 has 15 residues. Written as DNA, the CDR3 is TGTGCCAGCTCACCACCGGGACTCCGAGTGGAGACCCAGTACTTC. It encodes CASSPPGLRVETQYF.

There are many counts of this clonotype. The chain employs TRBV6-2 or TRBV6-3 and TRBJ2-7, with D possibly being TRBD2 (5 bases). The CDR3 contains 13 residues. CDR1 and CDR2 (germline): MNHEY, SVGEGT. V was cut by 8 bases and J by 3 bases, with 14 bases left in between. The CDR3, as DNA: TGTGCCAGCGGTTGGACTGCCCTCTACGAGCAGTACTTC. It encodes CASGWTALYEQYF.

This rearrangement joins TRBV7-9 to TRBJ2-2; the D is unclear. The V end was cut by 4 bases, the J end by 9 bases, with 9 bases between. CDR1 is SEHNR and CDR2 is FQNEAQ in the germline V gene (reference sequence). CDR3 size: 12 residues. CDR3 loop: CASSSEIRELFF. DNA for the CDR3: TGTGCCAGCAGCTCAGAGATCCGGGAGCTGTTTTTT.

In its sample, this clonotype was seen many times. The chain uses TRBV3-1 and TRBJ2-7; the match to TRBD1 covers 8 bases. Germline assignment: CDR1 LGHDT and CDR2 YNNKEL (reference sequence). The V gene end was trimmed by 5 bases and the J gene end by 6 bases; junction bases not matched to a gene: 12. The CDR3 length is 15 residues. CDR3 in amino acids: CASSDSYRGAAEQYF. CDR3 bases: TGTGCCAGCAGCGACAGTTACAGGGGGGCGGCCGAGCAGTACTTC.

The rearrangement links TRBV6-1 to TRBJ1-2; no reliable D call. V was cut by 6 bases and J by 6 bases, with 8 bases left in between. Germline V CDR1 and CDR2: MNHNS, SASEGT. The CDR3 sequence is 11 residues long. As DNA, the CDR3 is TGTGCCAGCAGACAAGTCCATGGCTACACCTTC. Amino acids: CASRQVHGYTF.

This CDR3 is CASSLRGRISSYEQYF. The CDR3 region has the DNA TGTGCCAGCAGCCTCCGCGGGCGGATAAGCTCCTACGAGCAGTACTTC. The V gene is TRBV3-1, the J gene TRBJ2-7; possible D gene TRBD2, 5 bases. V was clipped by 4 bases and J by 0 bases, with 16 bases between them. Germline CDR1 and CDR2: LGHDT and YNNKEL (reference sequence). This CDR3 contains 16 residues.

The table lists this clonotype with many counts. At one end the junction does not follow the germline gene, possibly because of a read error. V gene TRBV5-1 combines with J gene TRBJ2-5; D remains unclear. CDR1 and CDR2 from the germline V gene are SGHRS and YFSETQ. This CDR3 has 12 amino acids. CDR3 coding DNA: TGTGCCAGCAGCTTAGTTGGAGAGACCCAGTACTTC. Its translation: CASSLVGETQYF.

The chain uses TRBV20-1 and TRBJ1-5, with 9 bases matching TRBD1. The CDR3 spans 15 residues. Germline CDR1 DFQATT, CDR2 SNEGSKA (reference sequence). V shed 6 bases, J shed 6 bases, and the junction held 12 bases outside the gene matches. The DNA of the CDR3 is TGCAGTGCCCAAATGGGGACAGGGTTGGGTCAGCCCCAGCATTTT. Its translation is CSAQMGTGLGQPQHF.

This clonotype was picked up many times. The rearrangement uses TRBV12-3 or TRBV12-4 and TRBJ1-2; the match to TRBD1 covers 8 bases. The length of the CDR3 is 15 residues. V shed 7 bases and J 4 bases; nucleotides not matched to a gene: 11. DNA for the CDR3: TGTGCCAGCACCTTGGGACAGGCGGGCCTCTATGGCTACACCTTC. This encodes CASTLGQAGLYGYTF.

The chain employs TRBV6-1 and TRBJ1-2; 10 bases match TRBD1. Unmatched junction bases numbered 4, after V lost 5 bases and J lost 4 bases. The CDR3 sequence is 14 residues long. Germline assignment: CDR1 MNHNS and CDR2 SASEGT. The CDR3 DNA follows: TGTGCCAGCAGTACCGGGACAGGGGTCTATGGCTACACCTTC. Amino acid sequence: CASSTGTGVYGYTF.

The gene calls are TRBV13 and TRBJ2-1; possible D gene TRBD2, 7 bases. The V gene's germline CDR1 is PRHDT and CDR2 FYEKMQ (reference sequence). V was pared by 4 bases and J by 7 bases, with 23 bases between. The CDR3 runs to 17 residues. The CDR3 DNA is TGTGCCAGCAGCTCGAGGGGGAGGGAGTTGGCCCGAAATGAGCAGTTCTTC. Translated: CASSSRGRELARNEQFF.

This clonotype was seen ten or more times. The CDR3 here is CATGWTGTGQAGELFF. CDR3 DNA sequence: TGTGCCACTGGGTGGACCGGGACAGGGCAAGCCGGGGAGCTGTTTTTT. The genes are TRBV28 and TRBJ2-2; 9 positions agree with TRBD1. Germline V CDR1 and CDR2: MDHEN, SYDVKM. CDR3 length: 16 amino acids. Trimming took 10 bases from V and 6 from J; bases not matched to a gene: 15. Full variable domain (rest looked up from reference TRBV28 and TRBJ2-2): DVKVTQSSRYLVKRTGEKVFLECVQDMDHENMFWYRQDPGLGLRLIYFSYDVKMKEKGDIPEGYSVSREKKERFSLILESASTNQTSMYLCATGWTGTGQAGELFFGEGSRLTVL.

This clonotype has at least ten counts. The chain couples TRBV6-1 to TRBJ2-1; 7 bases agree with TRBD2. Germline CDR1 reads MNHNS; CDR2 reads SASEGT. The CDR3 covers 15 residues. Trimming removed 10 bases from V and 4 bases from J; junction bases left unmatched: 13. This CDR3 reads CATQEASGAYNEQFF. CDR3 DNA sequence: TGTGCCACCCAGGAGGCTAGCGGAGCGTACAATGAGCAGTTCTTC.